This passage covers 24 T cell receptor beta chains from one sample sequenced in a study of T cell responses to AZD1222 COVID-19 vaccine. Sequencing was performed with immunoSEQ multiplex PCR; in TCRdb, only in-frame clones are kept and a portion is missing. The sample has 140,000 to 150,000 clones; 88% are singletons. Sequences were derived from peripheral blood, sampled 28 days after the second dose of the MenACWY control vaccine. These TCRs come from an adult who received the MenACWY meningococcal vaccine as a control.

Written as DNA, the CDR3 is TGTGCCAGCAGCGTAGCTTTCAGCTCTGGAAACACCATATATTTT. It specifies CASSVAFSSGNTIYF. J is TRBJ1-3 and V is TRBV9; D not resolved. V lost 0 bases to trimming and J lost 0 bases, with 7 bases between them. The CDR3 is made up of 15 amino acids. Germline V gene sequence: CDR1 SGDLS, CDR2 YYNGEE.

This clone was seen only a few times. V is TRBV5-1 and J is TRBJ2-7; D remains ambiguous. The germline V gene encodes CDR1 SGHRS and CDR2 YFSETQ. CDR3 size: 14 residues. Trimming left V 0 bases short and J 2 bases short, with 9 bases between. This CDR3 reads CASSLEGSTYEQYF. DNA of the CDR3: TGCGCCAGCAGCTTGGAAGGCAGCACCTACGAGCAGTACTTC.

This clone showed up just a few times. The chain carries TRBV7-9 and TRBJ1-4; maybe TRBD1 (5 bases). The germline V and J ends were trimmed by 6 bases and 5 bases, with 13 bases remaining between them. Germline V gene data show CDR1 as SEHNR and CDR2 as FQNEAQ (reference sequence). The CDR3 consists of 14 residues. CDR3 DNA sequence: TGTGCCAGCAGGGGTCAGTGGGGGAATGAAAAACTGTTTTTT. The encoded protein is CASRGQWGNEKLFF.

V and J are TRBV29-1 and TRBJ2-3; a weak D match, TRBD2 (7 bases). The CDR3 covers 16 residues. V lost 1 base, J lost 2 bases, and 16 bases lay in between. CDR1 is SQVTM and CDR2 is ANQGSEA in the germline V gene. CDR3 protein: CSVEGIRGRDTDTQYF. CDR3 nucleotides: TGCAGCGTTGAAGGTATAAGGGGGAGGGACACAGATACGCAGTATTTT.

The rearrangement joins TRBV10-3 to TRBJ1-1; D unresolved. The CDR3 totals 12 residues. Trimming pared 8 bases from V and 0 bases from J, leaving 7 bases between. Germline V gene sequence: CDR1 ENHRY, CDR2 SYGVKD. As DNA, the CDR3 is TGTGCCATCCAGGAGGTGAACACTGAAGCTTTCTTT. This sequence encodes CAIQEVNTEAFF.

At least ten counts were recorded for this clone. V is TRBV20-1 and J is TRBJ2-5, with TRBD1 identical over 7 bases. The CDR3 has 13 amino acids. Germline V gene sequence: CDR1 DFQATT, CDR2 SNEGSKA (reference sequence). V was pared by 3 bases and J by 1 base, with 2 bases of the junction left unmatched. CDR3 nucleotide sequence: TGCAGTGCTAGTCGACAGGGCCAAGAGACCCAGTACTTC. Translation: CSASRQGQETQYF.

The gene calls are TRBV5-6 and TRBJ1-5; 9 bases are shared with TRBD1. CDR3 length equals 19 residues. Germline V lookup: CDR1 SGHDT, CDR2 YYEEEE. V gave up 0 bases and J gave up 2 bases; unmatched junction bases: 12. DNA of the CDR3: TGTGCCAGCAGCTTGGCCAGGGGACAGGGATTCGGCGGCAATCAGCCCCAGCATTTT. This codes for CASSLARGQGFGGNQPQHF.

The rearrangement uses TRBV14 and TRBJ2-3; TRBD1 matches 9 bases. Germline trimming cut 3 bases from V and 7 bases from J; bases unmatched to any gene: 17. The CDR3 consists of 18 residues. Germline assignment: CDR1 SGHDN and CDR2 FVKESK. CDR3 amino acids: CASSHIAGLRDRVHTQYF. The CDR3 coding sequence is TGTGCCAGCAGCCATATAGCAGGACTCCGGGACAGGGTACATACGCAGTATTTT.

This sequence joins TRBV24-1 and TRBJ2-2; TRBD2 aligns across 8 bases. This CDR3 contains 15 residues. CDR1 is KGHDR and CDR2 is SFDVKD in the germline V gene. With 9 bases clipped from V and 1 base from J, the junction kept 6 bases outside the gene matches. Here the CDR3 reads CATDPGGLNTGELFF. Written as DNA, the CDR3 is TGTGCCACCGATCCGGGGGGGCTGAACACCGGGGAGCTGTTTTTT.

V and J are TRBV5-1 and TRBJ2-5; 15 positions agree with TRBD2. CDR3 length: 16 residues. Germline CDR1 is SGHRS and CDR2 is YFSETQ. V shed 4 bases and J 5 bases; nucleotides not matched to a gene: 6. CDR3 sequence (DNA): TGCGCCAGCAGCATCGGACTAGCGGGAGGGCGGGAGACCCAGTACTTC. It specifies CASSIGLAGGRETQYF.

The rearrangement links TRBV3-1 (or the pseudogene TRBV3-2) to TRBJ2-5; 8 nucleotides match TRBD1. V was pared by 4 bases and J by 4 bases, with 11 bases of the junction left unmatched. In germline, CDR1 is LGHDT, CDR2 YNNKEL (reference sequence). CDR3 size: 16 residues. CDR3 amino acids: CASSRCGQGGSETQYF. DNA for the CDR3: TGTGCCAGCAGCCGATGTGGACAGGGAGGTTCAGAGACCCAGTACTTC.

J is TRBJ1-1 and V is TRBV28, with D perhaps matching TRBD1 (5 bases). Trimming removed 4 bases at V and 4 bases at J, with 16 bases between. CDR1 is MDHEN, CDR2 SYDVKM, per germline. The CDR3 is 15 amino acids. The CDR3 spells CASSSTGAPGTEAFF. The CDR3 DNA reads TGTGCCAGCAGTTCAACCGGGGCGCCGGGCACTGAAGCTTTCTTT.

The rearrangement uses TRBV28 and TRBJ2-7; 9 positions match TRBD1. V lost 3 bases and J lost 3; bases outside the gene matches: 6. CDR1 is MDHEN, CDR2 SYDVKM, per germline. The CDR3 has 15 amino acids. The CDR3 DNA sequence: TGTGCCAGCAGTTTTTTCGGGACAGGGATCTACGAGCAGTACTTC. It is translated as CASSFFGTGIYEQYF.

This clone was counted a few times. This chain joins TRBV7-9 and TRBJ1-4; no clear D. Trimming pared 5 bases from V and 8 bases from J, leaving 18 bases between. There are 15 residues in the CDR3. The V gene's germline CDR1 is SEHNR and CDR2 FQNEAQ (reference sequence). The CDR3, as DNA: TGTGCCAGCAGCGGACGGGGAGGGAAGGCGGAAAAACTGTTTTTT. Translated: CASSGRGGKAEKLFF. Filled out from reference TRBV7-9 and TRBJ1-4, the complete variable domain reads DTGVSQNPRHKITKRGQNVTFRCDPISEHNRLYWYRQTLGQGPEFLTYFQNEAQLEKSRLLSDRFSAERPKGSFSTLEIQRTEQGDSAMYLCASSGRGGKAEKLFFGSGTQLSVL.

This clone was picked up a small number of times. The same CDR3 is also encoded by other DNA sequences in this sample. The chain uses TRBV19 and TRBJ1-1, with D unresolved. The germline V gene encodes CDR1 LNHDA and CDR2 SQIVND (reference sequence). There are 13 residues in the CDR3. Trimming took 3 bases from V and 4 from J, leaving 9 bases between them. For the CDR3, the DNA is TGTGCCAGTAGTATCTGGGAGGCCACTGAAGCTTTCTTT. Translation: CASSIWEATEAFF.

The V call is TRBV4-2, the J call TRBJ1-3; D not resolved. The CDR3 has 14 amino acids. Between the trimmed V and J ends, which lost 7 bases and 2 bases, there was a span of 12 bases. CDR1 and CDR2 (germline): LGHNA, YNFKEQ. The CDR3, as DNA: TGTGCCAGCAACTCTGGCGGTGCTGGAAACACCATATATTTT. Its translation: CASNSGGAGNTIYF.

The chain recombines TRBV7-8 with TRBJ2-5; D perhaps matches TRBD1 (5 bases). This CDR3 is 15 amino acids long. Trimming stripped 1 base from V and 5 bases from J, with 14 bases between. CDR1 SGHVS and CDR2 FQNEAQ come from the germline V gene. The CDR3 reads CASSLVRVLRETQYF. In DNA form, the CDR3 reads TGTGCCAGCAGCTTAGTCAGGGTCCTTAGGGAGACCCAGTACTTC.

V gene TRBV30 combines with J gene TRBJ2-7; D may correspond to TRBD1 or TRBD2 (5 bases each). The CDR3 is 13 residues long. Germline V lookup: CDR1 GTSNPN, CDR2 SVGIG (reference sequence). V was shortened by 5 bases and J by 6 bases, with 17 bases between the two germline ends. The CDR3 sequence is CAWGVGTLTEQYF. The CDR3 coding sequence is TGTGCCTGGGGGGTTGGGACCCTGACCGAGCAGTACTTC.

This sequence joins TRBV19 and TRBJ1-1; TRBD1 is a possible D gene (5 bases). This CDR3 spans 13 amino acids. Germline loops: CDR1 LNHDA, CDR2 SQIVND (reference sequence). The germline V and J ends were trimmed by 7 bases and 3 bases, with 12 bases remaining between them. CDR3 protein: CASTPTAYTEAFF. The CDR3 region has the DNA TGTGCCAGTACCCCGACAGCCTACACTGAAGCTTTCTTT.

This chain joins TRBV3-1 (or the pseudogene TRBV3-2) and TRBJ2-1, with D possibly TRBD2 on 6 matching bases. This CDR3 contains 15 residues. Germline V lookup: CDR1 LGHDT, CDR2 YNNKEL (reference sequence). Trimming cost V 4 bases and J 3 bases, with 13 bases left between them. CDR3 nucleotide sequence: TGTGCCAGCAGCCTAGCGGAAAAACGCTACAATGAGCAGTTCTTC. Its protein product is CASSLAEKRYNEQFF.

The rearrangement joins TRBV12-3 or TRBV12-4 to TRBJ1-3; D is unresolved. The CDR3 totals 13 residues. V was trimmed by 4 bases and J by 3 bases, leaving 7 bases between them. CDR3 DNA: TGTGCCAGCAGTTCAATGATTGGAAACACCATATATTTT. Translating it yields CASSSMIGNTIYF.

This clone was observed a handful of times. The V gene is TRBV4-2, the J gene TRBJ1-1; TRBD1 matches at 8 bases. Germline V gives CDR1 LGHNA, CDR2 YNFKEQ. The CDR3 runs 16 residues. V lost 0 bases to trimming and J lost 0 bases; unmatched junction nucleotides: 3. In nucleotides, the CDR3 is TGTGCCAGCAGCCAAGACAGGGGGCAAATGAACACTGAAGCTTTCTTT. It translates to CASSQDRGQMNTEAFF.

The rearrangement uses TRBV6-2 or TRBV6-3 and TRBJ1-5; D is unresolved. CDR3 length equals 15 residues. Trimming took 2 bases from V and 0 from J, leaving 8 bases between them. In germline, CDR1 is MNHEY, CDR2 SVGEGT. CDR3 nucleotide sequence: TGTGCCAGCAGTTACCTCGGGGTTAGCAATCAGCCCCAGCATTTT. The encoded protein is CASSYLGVSNQPQHF.

The chain combines TRBV7-3 with TRBJ2-2; D gene ambiguous. Germline V lookup: CDR1 SGHTA, CDR2 FQGTGA. This CDR3 region has 14 residues. V lost 3 bases and J lost 5, with 10 bases in between. CDR3 amino acids: CASSFTASTGELFF. As DNA, the CDR3 is TGTGCCAGCAGCTTTACAGCGTCGACCGGGGAGCTGTTTTTT.